The 31 T cell receptor beta chains below come from one sample, sequenced in a study of blood T cells in healthy people across ages. A second PCR, run for about 6 to 11 cycles, used a sample-barcoded 5' primer plus a J-beta primer mix. A single record per CDR3 protein comes from TCRdb applying MiXCR to the 5' RACE reads. The sample consists of roughly 800,000 distinct CDR3 sequences, about three fifths of them appearing once. The source material was blood. These TCRs come from a man aged 30 to 39 in good health.

CDR3 region: CASSPGDRGYEQYF. CDR3 DNA sequence: TGTGCCAGCAGCCCCGGCGACAGGGGGTACGAGCAGTACTTC. This rearrangement joins TRBV7-3 to TRBJ2-4; the match to TRBD1 covers 9 bases. The end of the DNA fits TRBJ2-7 better, so the J call may be wrong. The CDR3 extends over 14 amino acids. Germline loops: CDR1 SGHTA, CDR2 FQGTGA.

The chain has TRBV28 and TRBJ2-7; 7 bases are a match to TRBD1. Unmatched junction bases numbered 9, after V lost 5 bases and J lost 2 bases. This CDR3 spans 15 amino acids. CDR1 is MDHEN, CDR2 SYDVKM, per germline. As DNA, the CDR3 is TGTGCCAGCAGTACTCCCGGGACAGCCACCTACGAGCAGTACTTC. It translates to CASSTPGTATYEQYF.

V is TRBV29-1 and J is TRBJ1-1, with 9 bases matching TRBD1. Germline V gene lookup returns CDR1 SQVTM and CDR2 ANQGSEA. The trim removed 7 bases at V and 0 bases at J, leaving 3 bases unmatched. The CDR3 loop spans 13 amino acids. CDR3 sequence (DNA): TGCAGCGCACGACAGGGGGTGAACACTGAAGCTTTCTTT. As protein: CSARQGVNTEAFF.

The genes are TRBV12-3 or TRBV12-4 and TRBJ2-3, with 10 bases aligning to TRBD2. Trimming cost V 3 bases and J 2 bases; bases outside gene matches: 11. The CDR3 is 18 residues long. The DNA for the CDR3 is TGTGCCAGCAGTTTCCTGGTAGAGCGGGGGGGAAACACAGATACGCAGTATTTT. Its translation: CASSFLVERGGNTDTQYF.

In DNA, the CDR3 is TGCAGTGCTAGAGATCAGGGTCCTCCGATCCCGAGGTACGAGCAGTACTTC. This encodes CSARDQGPPIPRYEQYF. The rearrangement joins TRBV20-1 to TRBJ2-5, with a possible D match to TRBD1 (5 bases). Near its end, the DNA agrees better with TRBJ2-7, so the J call may be wrong. The length of the CDR3 is 17 residues. CDR1 is DFQATT, CDR2 SNEGSKA, per germline (reference sequence).

The J gene is TRBJ2-4, the V gene TRBV11-2; TRBD1 might be the D (6 bases). V lost 5 bases, J lost 5 bases, and 13 bases lay in between. This CDR3 has 14 residues. The V gene's germline CDR1 is SGHAT and CDR2 FQNNGV. The CDR3: CASSPNRVQNIQYF. For the CDR3, the DNA is TGTGCCAGCAGCCCCAACAGGGTGCAAAACATTCAGTACTTC.

Only a few counts were recorded for this clonotype. The V and J genes are TRBV12-3 or TRBV12-4 and TRBJ1-2; no clear D gene. Trimming removed 6 bases from V and 4 bases from J, with 12 bases in between. This CDR3 is built from 13 residues. The CDR3 DNA reads TGTGCCAGCAGCCCGGACTGGTCCTATGGCTACACCTTC. Encoded protein: CASSPDWSYGYTF.

This chain uses TRBV5-4 with TRBJ2-7, with a weak D call TRBD2 (5 bases). With 4 bases removed from V and 3 bases from J, the gap between germline ends came to 11 bases. The germline gives CDR1 SGHNT, CDR2 YYREEE (reference sequence). The CDR3 consists of 13 residues. DNA for the CDR3: TGTGCCAGCAGCGGAGAGCGGAACTACGAGCAGTACTTC. This gives the protein CASSGERNYEQYF.

The J gene is TRBJ2-5, the V gene TRBV29-1; TRBD1 matches at 10 bases. Trimming cost V 0 bases and J 11 bases; bases outside gene matches: 15. The germline gives CDR1 SQVTM, CDR2 ANQGSEA. The CDR3 has 16 residues. CDR3 sequence: CSVEDLERQGAWEQYF. DNA of the CDR3: TGCAGCGTTGAAGATCTCGAGAGACAGGGGGCTTGGGAGCAGTACTTC.

A few counts support this clonotype. J is TRBJ2-1 and V is TRBV4-2, with D uncertain. CDR3 size: 12 residues. In germline, CDR1 is LGHNA, CDR2 YNFKEQ. Trimming stripped 0 bases from V and 15 bases from J, with 12 bases between. CDR3 bases: TGTGCCAGCAGCCAAGATCTGGGGTTTCGGTTCTTC. Its protein is CASSQDLGFRFF.

The rearrangement uses TRBV7-6 and TRBJ1-4; D ambiguous. Germline loops: CDR1 SGHVS, CDR2 FNYEAQ. There are 15 residues in the CDR3. The V end was cut by 1 base, the J end by 0 bases, with 6 bases between. The CDR3 sequence: CASSLGPATNEKLFF. The CDR3 nucleotides read TGTGCCAGCAGCTTAGGCCCTGCAACTAATGAAAAACTGTTTTTT.

The rearrangement uses TRBV3-1 and TRBJ2-4; D might be TRBD1 (5 bases). The DNA end is a closer match to TRBJ2-7, so the J assignment may be wrong. The CDR3 is 15 amino acids. Looked up from germline, CDR1 is LGHDT and CDR2 is YNNKEL (reference sequence). The CDR3 coding sequence is TGTGCCAGCAGCCCCTTGGGGCATTCCACCTACGAGCAGTACTTC. Translation: CASSPLGHSTYEQYF.

V usage is TRBV7-2 and J usage is TRBJ2-7, with 12 positions matching TRBD2. The CDR3 runs 15 residues. After removal of 5 bases from V and 3 bases from J, the junction contained 5 bases not matched to a gene. The V gene's germline CDR1 is SGHTA and CDR2 FQGNSA. Here the CDR3 DNA reads TGTGCCAGCAGCGCGCGACTAGCGGGAGTCTACGAGCAGTACTTC. This encodes CASSARLAGVYEQYF.

This chain joins TRBV7-2 and TRBJ1-2; 7 bases are shared with TRBD1. Trimming took 5 bases from V and 4 from J; bases not matched to a gene: 7. Germline CDR1 reads SGHTA; CDR2 reads FQGNSA. This CDR3 is 14 amino acids long. CDR3 in DNA: TGTGCCAGCAGCACCAGGGGGACGCTCTATGGCTACACCTTC. Protein: CASSTRGTLYGYTF.

The chain links TRBV20-1 to TRBJ2-1; 7 bases agree with TRBD1. The J segment lost 2 bases and the V segment lost 2 bases, leaving 6 bases of the junction unmatched. Germline V CDR1 and CDR2: DFQATT, SNEGSKA (reference sequence). The CDR3 is made up of 15 amino acids. CDR3: CSARLTGVPYNEQFF. As DNA, the CDR3 is TGCAGTGCTAGACTAACAGGGGTCCCCTACAATGAGCAGTTCTTC.

This clonotype was found a few times. V usage is TRBV10-3 and J usage is TRBJ2-7; 8 positions match TRBD1. The germline V gene encodes CDR1 ENHRY and CDR2 SYGVKD. The CDR3 contains 13 residues. V was pared by 11 bases and J by 5 bases, with 11 bases of the junction left unmatched. CDR3 sequence reads: CALQGAGSNEQYF. CDR3 in DNA: TGTGCCCTCCAGGGGGCAGGGAGCAACGAGCAGTACTTC.

This clonotype was seen a few times. The chain links TRBV29-1 to TRBJ2-5; D is perhaps TRBD1 (6 bases). CDR1 SQVTM and CDR2 ANQGSEA come from the germline V gene. The CDR3 totals 12 residues. The V end was cut by 7 bases, the J end by 4 bases, with 13 bases between. The CDR3 bases are TGCAGCGCACAACAGGGTCGAGAGACCCAGTACTTC. It translates to CSAQQGRETQYF.

This clonotype was found many times. As DNA, the CDR3 is TGTGCCAGCAGCCAAAGAGGGAGAAACTATGGCTACACCTTC. This translates into CASSQRGRNYGYTF. J is TRBJ1-2 and V is TRBV3-1, with unresolved D. Germline V gene lookup returns CDR1 LGHDT and CDR2 YNNKEL (reference sequence). The CDR3 contains 14 residues. The germline V and J ends were trimmed by 2 bases and 2 bases, with 9 bases remaining between them.

This clonotype has a handful of counts. The V gene is TRBV20-1, the J gene TRBJ1-5, with D possibly TRBD1 on 5 matching bases. The CDR3 is 17 amino acids. Germline V gives CDR1 DFQATT, CDR2 SNEGSKA (reference sequence). The germline V and J ends were trimmed by 0 bases and 2 bases, with 17 bases remaining between them. CDR3 nucleotides: TGCAGTGCTAGAGAGGCGACCGGGGGTTTGCGCAATCAGCCCCAGCATTTT. Protein: CSAREATGGLRNQPQHF.

The chain has TRBV5-1 and TRBJ1-4, with D unclear. CDR1 is SGHRS and CDR2 is YFSETQ in the germline V gene. The germline V and J ends were trimmed by 4 bases and 6 bases, with 22 bases remaining between them. This CDR3 is built from 17 residues. In DNA, the CDR3 is TGCGCCAGCAGCATGGGCCCTTCGGCTGGGCGGGATGAAAAACTGTTTTTT. Translating it yields CASSMGPSAGRDEKLFF.

J is TRBJ2-2 and V is TRBV6-1, with 7 bases fitting TRBD2. Germline-derived CDR1 and CDR2 are MNHNS and SASEGT. This CDR3 has 17 residues. Trimming cost V 5 bases and J 6 bases; bases outside gene matches: 15. For the CDR3, the DNA is TGTGCCAGCAGTCAGACAAGCGGACGACTAGCTCCCGGGGAGCTGTTTTTT. Residues: CASSQTSGRLAPGELFF.

This clonotype was observed many times. One end of the junction is discordant with germline, which a read error may explain. The CDR3 sequence is CASSLGFYEQYF. The CDR3 bases are TGTGCCAGCAGCTTAGGGTTCTACGAGCAGTACTTC. The rearrangement uses TRBV5-1 and TRBJ2-7; D remains unclear. The CDR3 covers 12 residues. Germline loops: CDR1 SGHRS, CDR2 YFSETQ.

This chain's CDR3 is CASREAADGYTF. The CDR3 nucleotides are TGTGCCAGCAGGGAGGCAGCTGATGGCTACACCTTC. This sequence joins TRBV2 and TRBJ1-2; D is ambiguous. V was trimmed by 6 bases and J by 6 bases, leaving 11 bases between them. Germline V lookup: CDR1 SNHLY, CDR2 FYNNEI. This CDR3 is 12 amino acids long.

V gene TRBV10-3 combines with J gene TRBJ2-3; D tentatively fits TRBD1 or TRBD2 (6 bases each). Germline loops: CDR1 ENHRY, CDR2 SYGVKD. V was trimmed by 7 bases and J by 1 base, leaving 15 bases between them. The CDR3 totals 15 residues. For the CDR3, the DNA is TGTGCCATCATGGGGGGCAGGGCCGGCACAGATACGCAGTATTTT. Translating it yields CAIMGGRAGTDTQYF.

The chain's CDR3 is CASSPGLVGYEQYF. CDR3 DNA: TGTGCCAGCAGCCCGGGACTAGTAGGCTACGAGCAGTACTTC. This sequence joins TRBV7-2 and TRBJ2-7; the match to TRBD2 covers 8 bases. This CDR3 spans 14 amino acids. Germline lookup yields CDR1 SGHTA and CDR2 FQGNSA. J lost 3 bases, V lost 5 bases, and 6 bases had no gene match.

The V and J genes are TRBV10-3 and TRBJ2-5, with 12 bases aligning to TRBD2. The CDR3 consists of 15 residues. Trimming cost V 7 bases and J 13 bases; bases outside gene matches: 16. Germline V gene lookup returns CDR1 ENHRY and CDR2 SYGVKD. This CDR3 is CAIKRGLAGGPSVYF. In nucleotides, the CDR3 is TGTGCCATCAAAAGGGGCCTAGCGGGAGGGCCTTCGGTGTACTTC.

The V call is TRBV6-2 or TRBV6-3, the J call TRBJ1-1; no clear D gene. CDR1 is MNHEY, CDR2 SVGEGT, per germline. The CDR3 has 14 amino acids. V lost 2 bases and J lost 4, with 11 bases in between. CDR3 coding DNA: TGTGCCAGCAGTTACAGCACCCGGGCCACTGAAGCTTTCTTT. Its translation is CASSYSTRATEAFF.

The gene calls are TRBV25-1 and TRBJ1-4; 7 bases line up with TRBD1. The CDR3 is 12 residues long. Unmatched junction bases numbered 1, after V lost 6 bases and J lost 6 bases. Germline CDR1 and CDR2: MGHDK and SYGVNS. This CDR3 is CASRGQHEKLFF. The CDR3 DNA sequence: TGTGCCAGCAGGGGACAGCATGAAAAACTGTTTTTT.

The chain uses TRBV3-1 and TRBJ1-2; D is undetermined. Germline loops: CDR1 LGHDT, CDR2 YNNKEL (reference sequence). There are 15 residues in the CDR3. The V and J ends lost 1 base and 4 bases respectively, with 13 bases between them. The CDR3 spells CASSQGSPGFYGYTF. The CDR3 bases are TGTGCCAGCAGCCAAGGCTCGCCGGGGTTCTATGGCTACACCTTC.

This clonotype was found once. The V gene is TRBV14, the J gene TRBJ1-2; tentative D call: TRBD1 (5 bases). Germline CDR1 SGHDN, CDR2 FVKESK. This CDR3 has 17 residues. V lost 3 bases to trimming and J lost 2 bases, with 19 bases between them. CDR3 nucleotide sequence: TGTGCCAGCAGCCAGGCCCCCCGCAGTGGGGCAAACTATGGCTACACCTTC. It is translated as CASSQAPRSGANYGYTF.

The V gene is TRBV6-2 or TRBV6-3, the J gene TRBJ2-7; unclear D gene. The CDR3 is made up of 12 amino acids. Germline lookup yields CDR1 MNHEY and CDR2 SVGEGT. V lost 6 bases and J 7 bases, leaving 13 bases between the germline ends. The DNA for the CDR3 is TGTGCCAGCAGCTTCCGTTACAATGAGCAGTACTTC. Amino acid sequence: CASSFRYNEQYF.